This TCR beta chain is from a study of identical twins' blood T cells. Each TCR cDNA library carried sample-specific barcodes on both ends. TCRdb itself ran the 5' RACE reads through MiXCR, one entry per CDR3 protein. Here the sample spans a few hundred thousand distinct CDR3 sequences, 28% being singletons. This CDR3 comprises 14 residues. The germline CDR1 and CDR2 sequences are SQVTM and ANQGSEA. Unmatched junction bases numbered 3, after V lost 5 bases and J lost 0 bases. Sequenced sample: PBMCs. The TCR was taken from a woman aged 18-49 years in good health. This chain joins TRBV29-1 and TRBJ1-5, with TRBD1 identical over 8 bases. The chain's CDR3 is CSVSTGGSNQPQHF. As DNA, the CDR3 is TGCAGCGTTAGCACAGGGGGTAGCAATCAGCCCCAGCATTTT. Drawing the rest from reference TRBV29-1 and TRBJ1-5, the complete variable domain is SAVISQKPSRDICQRGTSLTIQCQVDSQVTMMFWYRQQPGQSLTLIATANQGSEATYESGFVIDKFPISRPNLTFSTLTVSNMSPEDSSIYLCSVSTGGSNQPQHFGDGTRLSIL.